A single sample is the source of the 28 T cell receptor beta chains below, sequenced in a study of T-cell reconstitution after alpha-beta-depleted transplantation in children. Using unique molecular identifiers, the investigators prepared the TCRbeta library. TCRdb ran MiXCR on the PCR reads and lists one entry per CDR3 protein. The sample contains 750,000 to 950,000 distinct CDR3 sequences, roughly 16% of which appear only once. The sequences come from PBMCs, mostly from graft donor cells, collected 360 days after TCRalphabeta/CD19-depleted stem cell transplant. These receptors all come from a male patient younger than 18 who had a stem cell transplant for acute lymphoblastic leukemia, so the T cells may come from the graft donor.

The chain joins TRBV9 to TRBJ2-7; TRBD2 matches 8 bases. Per germline, CDR1 SGDLS and CDR2 YYNGEE. The V segment lost 0 bases and the J segment 1 base; nucleotides outside the gene matches: 3. There are 15 residues in the CDR3. CDR3: CASSVVSGVSYEQYF. The DNA of the CDR3 is TGTGCCAGCAGCGTAGTTAGCGGGGTATCCTACGAGCAGTACTTC.

This clonotype turned up a few times. The chain links TRBV24-1 to TRBJ2-1, with TRBD1 identical over 10 bases. V lost 3 bases, J lost 9 bases, and 7 bases stayed unmatched. Germline V gene lookup returns CDR1 KGHDR and CDR2 SFDVKD. CDR3 length: 15 amino acids. The CDR3 DNA reads as TGTGCCACCAGTGATGGAACGACAGGGGGCTTTGAGCAGTTCTTC. Protein sequence: CATSDGTTGGFEQFF.

This chain joins TRBV5-1 and TRBJ2-7, with D maybe TRBD1 (6 bases). Trimming removed 3 bases at V and 3 bases at J, with 13 bases between. Per germline, CDR1 SGHRS and CDR2 YFSETQ. CDR3 size: 14 residues. The chain's CDR3 is CASSSDVGGYEQYF. The CDR3 DNA reads as TGCGCCAGCAGCTCGGACGTAGGGGGCTACGAGCAGTACTTC.

This clonotype was picked up a small number of times. The rearrangement joins TRBV5-6 to TRBJ2-7, with TRBD1 as a possible D gene (6 bases). V was shortened by 5 bases and J by 6 bases, with 24 bases between the two germline ends. The CDR3 loop spans 16 amino acids. Germline-derived CDR1 and CDR2 are SGHDT and YYEEEE. In nucleotides, the CDR3 is TGTGCCAGCAGTTACCGAACAGGGTCCGGTCTACTCGAGCAGTACTTC. Translation: CASSYRTGSGLLEQYF.

This clonotype showed up just a few times. This chain connects TRBV12-3 or TRBV12-4 to TRBJ1-2, with D possibly matching TRBD1 (5 bases). This CDR3 region has 13 residues. The ends were cut back, 6 bases at V and 5 bases at J, with 13 bases in the middle. The CDR3 DNA follows: TGTGCCAGCAGCACGACAGCCTTATATGGCTACACCTTC. Protein sequence: CASSTTALYGYTF.

This clonotype was counted only a few times. This chain links TRBV4-1 with TRBJ1-2, with a tentative D call TRBD1 (5 bases). The ends were cut back, 0 bases at V and 2 bases at J, with 13 bases in the middle. CDR3 length: 16 residues. Per the germline V gene, CDR1 is MGHRA and CDR2 is YSYEKL. CDR3: CASSQDGFGTNYGYTF. DNA for the CDR3: TGCGCCAGCAGCCAAGATGGGTTTGGGACCAACTATGGCTACACCTTC.

The J gene is TRBJ1-2, the V gene TRBV19; D is ambiguous. The V end lost 5 bases, the J end lost 8 bases, and 12 bases lay between the germline ends. CDR3 length: 12 residues. The germline CDR1 and CDR2 sequences are LNHDA and SQIVND (reference sequence). Written as DNA, the CDR3 is TGTGCCAGTAGTTTGGACGTCTTGGGCTACACCTTC. Translating gives CASSLDVLGYTF.

This clonotype was detected only a few times. The chain employs TRBV12-3 or TRBV12-4 and TRBJ2-7, with D tentatively TRBD1 (5 bases). The CDR3 has 16 residues. V shed 4 bases and J shed 0 bases, with 16 bases lying between them. The CDR3 loop reads CASSWWGGTHSYEQYF. For the CDR3, the DNA is TGTGCCAGCAGTTGGTGGGGCGGCACGCACTCCTACGAGCAGTACTTC.

This clonotype has just a few counts. The chain uses TRBV7-3 and TRBJ1-1, with D possibly TRBD1 on 5 matching bases. This CDR3 is built from 15 residues. Per the germline V gene, CDR1 is SGHTA and CDR2 is FQGTGA. Trimming took off 5 bases at V and 0 bases at J, with 13 bases between the two ends. CDR3 bases: TGTGCCAGCAGCCCCAGCAGGGCGATGAACACTGAAGCTTTCTTT. The encoded protein is CASSPSRAMNTEAFF. Full variable domain (missing parts from reference TRBV7-3 and TRBJ1-1): GAGVSQTPSNKVTEKGKYVELRCDPISGHTALYWYRQSLGQGPEFLIYFQGTGAADDSGLPNDRFFAVRPEGSVSTLKIQRTERGDSAVYLCASSPSRAMNTEAFFGQGTRLTVV.

This clonotype was counted a few times. The V gene is TRBV5-1, the J gene TRBJ2-2; unclear D gene. Between the trimmed V and J ends, which lost 5 bases and 4 bases, there was a span of 18 bases. Germline V lookup: CDR1 SGHRS, CDR2 YFSETQ. This CDR3 has 16 residues. The CDR3 sequence is CASSFTYLGTTGELFF. The CDR3 DNA reads as TGCGCCAGCAGTTTCACCTATTTGGGTACCACCGGGGAGCTGTTTTTT.

The genes are TRBV12-3 or TRBV12-4 and TRBJ2-1; the match to TRBD2 covers 12 bases. With V trimmed by 8 bases and J by 9 bases, 8 bases remained unmatched. The CDR3 totals 14 residues. The CDR3 spells CASARLAGESEQFF. The CDR3, as DNA: TGTGCCAGCGCTCGACTAGCGGGAGAGAGTGAGCAGTTCTTC.

The CDR3 sequence is CASRDRNTEAFF. For the CDR3, the DNA is TGTGCCTCCCGGGATAGGAACACTGAAGCTTTCTTT. The gene calls are TRBV7-9 and TRBJ1-1; D ambiguous. Trimming removed 11 bases from V and 1 base from J, with 11 bases in between. This CDR3 has 12 amino acids. Germline loops: CDR1 SEHNR, CDR2 FQNEAQ (reference sequence).

This clonotype was detected only a few times. The rearrangement joins TRBV7-9 to TRBJ2-7; no clear D. The V end was cut by 10 bases, the J end by 3 bases, with 19 bases between. The V gene's germline CDR1 is SEHNR and CDR2 FQNEAQ (reference sequence). The CDR3 has 14 residues. CDR3 coding DNA: TGTGCCATTTCGACTCCGGGCCCGAACTACGAGCAGTACTTC. Translation gives CAISTPGPNYEQYF. Filled out from reference TRBV7-9 and TRBJ2-7, the complete variable domain reads DTGVSQNPRHKITKRGQNVTFRCDPISEHNRLYWYRQTLGQGPEFLTYFQNEAQLEKSRLLSDRFSAERPKGSFSTLEIQRTEQGDSAMYLCAISTPGPNYEQYFGPGTRLTVT.

This clonotype was seen repeatedly, ten times or more. The rearrangement links TRBV10-3 to TRBJ2-7, with D possibly being TRBD1 (6 bases). V lost 8 bases and J lost 2, with 16 bases in between. The CDR3 is 14 amino acids. The germline gives CDR1 ENHRY, CDR2 SYGVKD. The CDR3 here is CAIGTTGFAYEQYF. In nucleotides, the CDR3 is TGTGCCATCGGTACGACAGGCTTCGCCTACGAGCAGTACTTC.

This chain joins TRBV10-1 and TRBJ2-1, with 10 bases matching TRBD2. The CDR3 runs 15 residues. V was clipped by 4 bases and J by 5 bases; unmatched bases: 5. Germline V lookup: CDR1 WNHNN, CDR2 SYGVQD (reference sequence). CDR3 coding DNA: TGCGCCAGCAGTGTCGGGACTAGCGAGAACAATGAGCAGTTCTTC. Its translation is CASSVGTSENNEQFF.

This clonotype was seen only a few times. The chain carries TRBV7-9 and TRBJ2-1; D gene ambiguous. Trimming pared 3 bases from V and 14 bases from J, leaving 14 bases between. Germline loops: CDR1 SEHNR, CDR2 FQNEAQ (reference sequence). The CDR3 is 12 amino acids. This CDR3 reads CASSLAEYKEFF. CDR3 nucleotide sequence: TGTGCCAGCAGCTTGGCGGAGTATAAGGAGTTCTTC.

This clonotype has a handful of counts. The V gene is TRBV19, the J gene TRBJ2-1; D is undetermined. V gave up 8 bases and J gave up 5 bases, with 16 bases separating them. Per the germline V gene, CDR1 is LNHDA and CDR2 is SQIVND (reference sequence). The CDR3 totals 14 residues. This CDR3 is CASSPLGFHNEQFF. The CDR3 bases are TGTGCCAGTTCGCCGCTCGGATTCCACAATGAGCAGTTCTTC.

This clonotype was detected ten times or more. The genes are TRBV12-3 or TRBV12-4 and TRBJ2-3; D possibly corresponds to TRBD2 (6 bases). Trimming shortened V by 6 bases and J by 3 bases, and 19 bases separated the two germline ends. There are 16 residues in the CDR3. Written as DNA, the CDR3 is TGTGCCAGCAGCTCGAGACTAGTTTGGGCTACAGATACGCAGTATTTT. The encoded protein is CASSSRLVWATDTQYF.

This clonotype was observed many times. J is TRBJ1-5 and V is TRBV20-1, with TRBD1 matching 7 bases. The junction had 3 bases not matched to a gene; V was cut back by 1 base and J by 3 bases. The CDR3 sequence is 14 residues long. The germline CDR1 and CDR2 sequences are DFQATT and SNEGSKA (reference sequence). DNA of the CDR3: TGCAGTGCTAGAGTGACAGGGCCCAATCAGCCCCAGCATTTT. Its protein product is CSARVTGPNQPQHF.

The J gene is TRBJ2-7, the V gene TRBV4-1, with TRBD2 matching over 10 bases. The CDR3 has 17 residues. Unmatched junction bases numbered 21, after V lost 4 bases and J lost 12 bases. CDR1 is MGHRA, CDR2 YSYEKL, per germline. The CDR3 sequence: CASSPGLARTSLPPRYF. The CDR3 DNA reads TGCGCCAGCAGCCCGGGACTAGCGAGGACATCCCTCCCTCCCCGGTACTTC.

This clonotype was recorded at least ten times. The V and J genes are TRBV4-1 and TRBJ2-1; D gene unclear. Deletions cut 3 bases from V and 9 bases from J, with 18 bases between. There are 15 residues in the CDR3. Germline loops: CDR1 MGHRA, CDR2 YSYEKL. The CDR3, as DNA: TGCGCCAGCAGCCACACTCCCGGTAGCTCGGGTGAGCAGTTCTTC. Protein product: CASSHTPGSSGEQFF.

The V call is TRBV5-1, the J call TRBJ2-2; 13 bases agree with TRBD2. CDR1 is SGHRS, CDR2 YFSETQ, per germline. The junction had 6 bases not matched to a gene; V was cut back by 7 bases and J by 6 bases. The CDR3 runs to 15 residues. The CDR3 region is CASYRTSGSSGELFF. The CDR3 region has the DNA TGCGCCAGCTATCGGACTAGCGGGAGTTCCGGGGAGCTGTTTTTT.

J is TRBJ2-7 and V is TRBV20-1; 10 nucleotides match TRBD2. This CDR3 comprises 17 residues. V lost 3 bases to trimming and J lost 2 bases; unmatched junction nucleotides: 13. CDR1 is DFQATT and CDR2 is SNEGSKA in the germline V gene (reference sequence). The CDR3 DNA is TGCAGTGCTAGCCAGCTAGGCGGACTAGCGGTCGCCTACGAGCAGTACTTC. Its translation is CSASQLGGLAVAYEQYF.

This clonotype was detected only a few times. The chain combines TRBV4-1 with TRBJ2-7; unclear D gene. The ends were cut back, 2 bases at V and 3 bases at J, with 14 bases in the middle. CDR1 is MGHRA and CDR2 is YSYEKL in the germline V gene. CDR3 length: 15 residues. The CDR3 DNA sequence: TGCGCCAGCAGCCAAACCTACCTCCTTAGCTACGAGCAGTACTTC. This codes for CASSQTYLLSYEQYF.

The sample holds many counts of this clonotype. The chain joins TRBV5-1 to TRBJ2-7, with 8 nucleotides matching TRBD1. Looked up from germline, CDR1 is SGHRS and CDR2 is YFSETQ. This CDR3 has 16 residues. V lost 2 bases, J lost 2 bases, and 9 bases stayed unmatched. The CDR3 is CASSFGGQAMPYEQYF. The DNA for the CDR3 is TGCGCCAGCAGCTTTGGGGGACAGGCGATGCCCTACGAGCAGTACTTC.

The chain joins TRBV7-3 to TRBJ2-1; perhaps TRBD2 as D (5 bases). The germline CDR1 and CDR2 sequences are SGHTA and FQGTGA. Trimming stripped 3 bases from V and 6 bases from J, with 15 bases between. The CDR3 has 15 residues. The CDR3 nucleotides are TGTGCCAGCAGCTTCGAGGGCCTGACTGGCAATGAGCAGTTCTTC. Its translation: CASSFEGLTGNEQFF.

This clonotype was detected many times. The CDR3 coding sequence is TGTGCCAGCTCATCCACCGGGACAGGGGGCTACGAGCAGTACTTC. This sequence encodes CASSSTGTGGYEQYF. The chain is built from TRBV27 and TRBJ2-7, with TRBD1 identical over 11 bases. Trimming took 8 bases from V and 3 from J; bases not matched to a gene: 9. This CDR3 has 15 amino acids. Germline V gene sequence: CDR1 MNHEY, CDR2 SMNVEV (reference sequence).

The V call is TRBV9, the J call TRBJ2-1, with a weak D call TRBD1 (5 bases). Germline V lookup: CDR1 SGDLS, CDR2 YYNGEE. The CDR3 is made up of 16 amino acids. Trimming took 0 bases from V and 9 from J, leaving 19 bases between them. For the CDR3, the DNA is TGTGCCAGCAGCGTAGGCCAGGGCCGAACTCAAGGTGAGCAGTTCTTC. Amino acid sequence: CASSVGQGRTQGEQFF.